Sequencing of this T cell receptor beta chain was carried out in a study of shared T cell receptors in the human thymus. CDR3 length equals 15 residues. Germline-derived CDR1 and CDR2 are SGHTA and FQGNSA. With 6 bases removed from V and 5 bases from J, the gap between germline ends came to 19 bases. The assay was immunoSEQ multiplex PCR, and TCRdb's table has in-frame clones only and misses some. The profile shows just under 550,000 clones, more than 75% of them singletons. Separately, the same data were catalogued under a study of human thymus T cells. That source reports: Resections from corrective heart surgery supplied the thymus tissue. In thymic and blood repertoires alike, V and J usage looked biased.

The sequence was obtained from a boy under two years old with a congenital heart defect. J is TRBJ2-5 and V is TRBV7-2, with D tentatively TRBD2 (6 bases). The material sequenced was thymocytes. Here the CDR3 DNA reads TGTGCCAGCAGACCCTACCTCCGGGGGATCGAGACCCAGTACTTC. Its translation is CASRPYLRGIETQYF.